This T cell receptor (beta chain) was obtained from a study of molecular identifiers for immune sequencing clone quantification. This clonotype occurred many times. TCR libraries were built in bulk with a published protocol and specific TCR primers. TCRdb analysed the PCR reads with MiXCR anew, one entry per CDR3 protein. The sample lists 300,000 to 400,000 distinct CDR3 sequences, about a fifth occurring once. Sequenced: naive CD8+ T cells from blood, with Jurkat cell RNA spiked in. This sample's subset: FACS-sorted CD8+CD4-CCR7+CD45RA+ naive T cells. The sequence was collected from a human donor in good health. Some libraries in this study had Jurkat cell RNA spiked in.

The CDR3 protein is CAIRGTVNTEAFF. CDR3 nucleotide sequence: TGTGCCATCAGGGGGACAGTGAACACTGAAGCTTTCTTT. The gene calls are TRBV10-3 and TRBJ1-1; TRBD1 agrees at 7 bases. V dropped 6 bases and J dropped 0; count of bases not matched to a gene: 1. The germline CDR1 and CDR2 sequences are ENHRY and SYGVKD. The CDR3 totals 13 residues.